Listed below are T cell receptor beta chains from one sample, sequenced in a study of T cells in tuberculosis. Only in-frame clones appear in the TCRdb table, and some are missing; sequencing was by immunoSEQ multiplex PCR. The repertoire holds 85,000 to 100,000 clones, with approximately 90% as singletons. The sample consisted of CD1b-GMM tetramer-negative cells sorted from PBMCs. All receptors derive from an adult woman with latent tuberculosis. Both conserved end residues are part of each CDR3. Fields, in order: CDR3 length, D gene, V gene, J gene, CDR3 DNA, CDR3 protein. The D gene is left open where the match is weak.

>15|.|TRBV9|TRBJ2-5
TGTGCCAGCAGCGCAGGAGGGCTAGCTGAGGAGACCCAGTACTTC
CASSAGGLAEETQYF
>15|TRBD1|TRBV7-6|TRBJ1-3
TGTGCCAGCAGCTTAGTACAGGGGGCTGGAAACACCATATATTTT
CASSLVQGAGNTIYF
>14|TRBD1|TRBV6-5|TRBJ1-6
TGTGCCAGCAGCTTGACAGGGGGAAATTCACCCCTCCACTTT
CASSLTGGNSPLHF
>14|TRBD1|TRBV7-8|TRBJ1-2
TGTGCCAGCAGCCCCCGACAGGGGGTATGGGGCTACACCTTC
CASSPRQGVWGYTF
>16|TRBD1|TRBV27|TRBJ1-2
TGTGCCAGCAGTTTAATGGAGACAGGGAGCAACTATGGCTACACCTTC
CASSLMETGSNYGYTF
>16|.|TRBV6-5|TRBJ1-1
TGTGCCAGCAGTTACCTCGGCACGGATCGAGGTACTGAAGCTTTCTTT
CASSYLGTDRGTEAFF
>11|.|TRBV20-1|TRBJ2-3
TGCAGTTGTGGGGGCCCAGATACGCAGTATTTT
CSCGGPDTQYF
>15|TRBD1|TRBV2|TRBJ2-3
TGTGCCAGCGGTCGGGACAGGTTAAGCACAGATACGCAGTATTTT
CASGRDRLSTDTQYF
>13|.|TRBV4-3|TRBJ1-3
TGCGCCAGCAGCCACGAGCGGGGAAACACCATATATTTT
CASSHERGNTIYF
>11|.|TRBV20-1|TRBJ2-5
TGCAGTGCTAGAACTAGCACGACCCAGTACTTC
CSARTSTTQYF
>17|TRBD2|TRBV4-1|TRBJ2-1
TGCGCCAGCAGCCAAGACCCTGAGCGGGGGAGCTACAATGAGCAGTTCTTC
CASSQDPERGSYNEQFF
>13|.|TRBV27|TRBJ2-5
TGTGCCAGCAGACTCCTACCTCAAGAGACCCAGTACTTC
CASRLLPQETQYF
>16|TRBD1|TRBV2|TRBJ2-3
TGTGCCAGCAGACTAGACAGGGGTCTTCCCACAGATACGCAGTATTTT
CASRLDRGLPTDTQYF
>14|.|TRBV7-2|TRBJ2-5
TGTGCCAGCAGCTCGGACTCCTTCCAAGAGACCCAGTACTTC
CASSSDSFQETQYF
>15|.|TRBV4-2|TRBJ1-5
TGTGCCAGCAGCCAAGAGGGAGGGAGCAATCAGCCCCAGCATTTT
CASSQEGGSNQPQHF